The rows below give T cell receptor beta chains drawn from one sample of a study of cytomegalovirus exposure and HLA in healthy donors. Using immunoSEQ multiplex PCR, the repertoire was profiled, and TCRdb retains in-frame clones only, with some absent. The sample includes 150,000 to 200,000 clones, more than 60% of them seen just once. Sequencing was carried out using PBMCs. The receptors stem from a man aged 30 to 45 in good health and CMV-seropositive. The conserved cysteine and the conserved F or W are not part of the CDR3 here. Fields, in order: J gene, D gene, V gene, CDR3 protein. The D gene is left open where the match is weak.

TRBJ2-1 | TRBD2 | TRBV30 | AWKGRGSYNEQF
TRBJ2-1 | TRBD2 | TRBV7-2 | ASSLVSSWTSGYNEQF
TRBJ1-3 | TRBD1 | TRBV15 | ATSKGTGDKAGNTIY
TRBJ1-1 | . | TRBV5-5 | ASSIEDLGTEAF
TRBJ1-3 | . | TRBV21-1 | ASSNDFQGATVLDTIY
TRBJ1-1 | TRBD1 | TRBV10-3 | AISSGGTEAF
TRBJ1-5 | . | TRBV2 | ASSEVLPGVQPQH
TRBJ1-1 | . | TRBV5-4 | ASSLTGNTEAF
TRBJ1-2 | TRBD1 | TRBV27 | ASRWDRGHGYT
. | TRBD1 | TRBV6-5 | ASSYFRTGISEQY
TRBJ2-1 | . | TRBV2 | ASIADRGLAYNEQF
TRBJ2-1 | TRBD2 | TRBV4-1 | ASSSGTSVYNEQF
TRBJ2-6 | . | TRBV18 | ASSPPGSGANVLT
TRBJ2-1 | TRBD1 | TRBV11-2 | ASSLTGGPYNEQF
TRBJ2-7 | TRBD2 | TRBV27 | ASSPLAGVNYYEQY
TRBJ2-2 | TRBD2 | TRBV7-3 | ASSRTRGPTGELF
TRBJ2-4 | TRBD2 | TRBV4-1 | ASSLPPAGEENIQY
TRBJ2-7 | . | TRBV29-1 | SVGQLVYYNYEQY
TRBJ2-1 | . | TRBV5-4 | ASSLGGLAYNEQF
TRBJ1-1 | . | TRBV14 | ASSQEGYGKAF
TRBJ1-2 | . | TRBV4-2 | ASSQPGGNYGYT
TRBJ1-1 | . | TRBV28 | ASSFGNTEAF
TRBJ1-1 | TRBD1 | TRBV28 | ASRSAGTGENTEAF
TRBJ2-1 | TRBD2 | TRBV4-1 | ASSREGGTSGYNEQF